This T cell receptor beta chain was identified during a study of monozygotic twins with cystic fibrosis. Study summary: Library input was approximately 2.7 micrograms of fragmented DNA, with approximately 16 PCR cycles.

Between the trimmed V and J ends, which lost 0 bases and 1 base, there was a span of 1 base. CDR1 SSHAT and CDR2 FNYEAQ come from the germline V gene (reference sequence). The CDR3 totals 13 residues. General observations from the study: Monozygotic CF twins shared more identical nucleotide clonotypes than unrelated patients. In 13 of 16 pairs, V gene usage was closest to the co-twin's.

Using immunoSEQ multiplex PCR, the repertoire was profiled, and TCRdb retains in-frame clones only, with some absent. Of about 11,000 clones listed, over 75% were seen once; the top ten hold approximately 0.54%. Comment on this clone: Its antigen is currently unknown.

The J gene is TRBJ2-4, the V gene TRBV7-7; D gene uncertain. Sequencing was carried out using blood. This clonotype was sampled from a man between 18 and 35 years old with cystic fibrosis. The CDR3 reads CASSLAAKNIQYF. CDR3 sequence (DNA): TGTGCCAGCAGCTTAGCGGCCAAAAACATTCAGTACTTC.